This TCR beta chain was obtained from a study of T-cell reconstitution after alpha-beta-depleted transplantation in children. The TCRbeta library was prepared with unique molecular identifiers. TCRdb re-analysed the PCR reads in MiXCR, keeping a single row per CDR3 protein. Of around 480,000 distinct CDR3 sequences listed, approximately 29% were seen once; the top ten hold 2.4%. In this sample, this clonotype turned up a few times. This CDR3 is 15 amino acids long. The junction had 3 bases not matched to a gene; V was cut back by 0 bases and J by 4 bases. Germline assignment: CDR1 MNHEY and CDR2 SVGAGI.

The material was PBMCs from the stem cell graft donor, obtained from the stem cell graft. The TCR sequence derives from a human donor who donated a stem cell graft to a child with aplastic anemia. This chain joins TRBV6-5 and TRBJ1-2; 9 bases agree with TRBD1. The CDR3 region is CASSYSDRGVYGYTF. CDR3 DNA: TGTGCCAGCAGTTACTCGGACAGGGGTGTCTATGGCTACACCTTC.